This is a list of T cell receptor beta chains from one sample in a study of technical replicates of blood from a few donors. Clones were read by immunoSEQ multiplex PCR, and TCRdb kept only the in-frame ones, dropping some. This sample has tens of thousands of clones; around 96% occur once, and the top ten carry approximately 0.3%. Sequences were obtained from T cells isolated from PBMCs. The source of these receptors is a human donor in good health. CDR3s include the opening cysteine and the closing phenylalanine or tryptophan. Each record gives: V gene, J gene, CDR3 length, CDR3 protein.

v_gene: TRBV19
j_gene: TRBJ2-1
len: 11
CDR3aa: CASSIRNEQFF

v_gene: TRBV5-4
j_gene: TRBJ2-5
len: 15
CDR3aa: CASSVLPGQGETQYF

v_gene: TRBV5-6
j_gene: TRBJ1-2
len: 19
CDR3aa: CASSLAPGKRTSHHYGYTF

v_gene: TRBV6-1
j_gene: TRBJ1-2
len: 15
CDR3aa: CASRHWTGGEYGYTF

v_gene: TRBV10-3
j_gene: TRBJ1-5
len: 14
CDR3aa: CAISENRGNQPQHF

v_gene: TRBV2
j_gene: TRBJ2-1
len: 15
CDR3aa: CASSEAWGGGYEQFF

v_gene: TRBV5-6
j_gene: TRBJ2-7
len: 15
CDR3aa: CASSPGGSGTYEQYF

v_gene: TRBV19
j_gene: TRBJ2-1
len: 13
CDR3aa: CASSRTGLDEQFF

v_gene: TRBV10-3
j_gene: TRBJ2-3
len: 15
CDR3aa: CAISESTVAIDTQYF

v_gene: TRBV5-1
j_gene: TRBJ2-3
len: 14
CDR3aa: CASSLDSYTDTQYF

v_gene: TRBV27
j_gene: TRBJ2-1
len: 14
CDR3aa: CASSPGSSYNEQFF

v_gene: TRBV5-8
j_gene: TRBJ2-1
len: 15
CDR3aa: CASRPRREGRGEQFF

v_gene: TRBV7-2
j_gene: TRBJ1-2
len: 16
CDR3aa: CASSLGGTGVFYGYTF

v_gene: TRBV27
j_gene: TRBJ1-2
len: 14
CDR3aa: CASGPLAGQYGYTF

v_gene: TRBV4-3
j_gene: TRBJ2-2
len: 15
CDR3aa: CASSRDPLNTGELFF

v_gene: TRBV7-6
j_gene: TRBJ2-1
len: 15
CDR3aa: CASSVNRGRDNEQFF

v_gene: TRBV5-6
j_gene: TRBJ2-6
len: 16
CDR3aa: CASSRYRGAGANVLTF

v_gene: TRBV6-1
j_gene: TRBJ1-5
len: 15
CDR3aa: CASSGSQGGNQPQHF

v_gene: TRBV15
j_gene: TRBJ1-1
len: 14
CDR3aa: CATSRDTGNTEAFF

v_gene: TRBV10-3
j_gene: TRBJ2-3
len: 12
CDR3aa: CAIRGPTDTQYF

v_gene: TRBV5-6
j_gene: TRBJ2-1
len: 14
CDR3aa: CASSFVSGSFEQFF

v_gene: TRBV4-2
j_gene: TRBJ2-2
len: 14
CDR3aa: CASGGVGNTGELFF

v_gene: TRBV7-9
j_gene: TRBJ2-1
len: 14
CDR3aa: CASSLLSGDNEQFF

v_gene: TRBV7-9
j_gene: TRBJ1-4
len: 16
CDR3aa: CASSPYGHGQGEKLFF

v_gene: TRBV5-4
j_gene: TRBJ2-5
len: 13
CDR3aa: CASSSRGPETQYF

v_gene: TRBV4-1
j_gene: TRBJ2-1
len: 13
CDR3aa: CASSQTGSNEQFF

v_gene: TRBV7-9
j_gene: TRBJ2-3
len: 16
CDR3aa: CASSLGGTGSTDTQYF

v_gene: TRBV11-1
j_gene: TRBJ1-5
len: 14
CDR3aa: CASSLAGQNQPQHF

v_gene: TRBV25-1
j_gene: TRBJ2-5
len: 13
CDR3aa: CASGIAGQETQYF

v_gene: TRBV7-8
j_gene: TRBJ2-7
len: 14
CDR3aa: CASSMNGRPYEQYF

v_gene: TRBV9
j_gene: TRBJ1-3
len: 13
CDR3aa: CASSPGQGNTIYF

v_gene: TRBV28
j_gene: TRBJ1-1
len: 16
CDR3aa: CASRRTGNPPNTEAFF

v_gene: TRBV21-1
j_gene: TRBJ2-2
len: 15
CDR3aa: CASSKAGVGTGELFF

v_gene: TRBV6-1
j_gene: TRBJ2-7
len: 15
CDR3aa: CASRATSGSSYEQYF

v_gene: TRBV30
j_gene: TRBJ2-1
len: 13
CDR3aa: CAWSVLAGGEQFF

v_gene: TRBV6-6
j_gene: TRBJ2-5
len: 15
CDR3aa: CASSYRLQGRETQYF

v_gene: TRBV6-6
j_gene: TRBJ1-1
len: 12
CDR3aa: CAGGTGGTEAFF

v_gene: TRBV11-2
j_gene: TRBJ1-2
len: 14
CDR3aa: CASSLAGDRVGYTF

v_gene: TRBV30
j_gene: TRBJ2-3
len: 15
CDR3aa: CAWSGVEVGADTQYF

v_gene: TRBV25-1
j_gene: TRBJ2-1
len: 18
CDR3aa: CASSTPGLAGDRYSEQFF

v_gene: TRBV6-1
j_gene: TRBJ1-2
len: 14
CDR3aa: CASSIGSVIYGYTF